One sample yielded the 20 T cell receptor beta chains listed below, sequenced in a study of cytomegalovirus exposure and HLA in healthy donors. The PCR had 60 Vbeta and 13 Jbeta primers. TCRdb keeps only in-frame clones here, not all; method: immunoSEQ multiplex PCR. Among roughly 220,000 clones listed, about 74% were seen once. The sequencing sample was made of PBMCs. These receptors originate from a young woman in good health and CMV-seronegative.

CDR3 sequence: CASSAGLAGGDTQYF. Here the CDR3 DNA reads TGTGCCAGTAGTGCGGGACTAGCGGGGGGGGATACGCAGTATTTT. The chain uses TRBV19 and TRBJ2-3; 16 bases line up with TRBD2. The CDR3 length is 15 residues. V shed 5 bases, J shed 6 bases, and the junction held 2 bases outside the gene matches. Germline V gives CDR1 LNHDA, CDR2 SQIVND (reference sequence).

The rearrangement links TRBV28 to TRBJ2-7, with D perhaps matching TRBD1 (6 bases). This CDR3 contains 13 residues. V shed 8 bases and J shed 0 bases, with 11 bases lying between them. CDR1 and CDR2 (germline): MDHEN, SYDVKM. CDR3 protein: CASFGQNSYEQYF. The CDR3 bases are TGTGCCAGCTTCGGACAGAACTCCTACGAGCAGTACTTC. Supplemented by reference TRBV28 and TRBJ2-7, the full variable domain reads DVKVTQSSRYLVKRTGEKVFLECVQDMDHENMFWYRQDPGLGLRLIYFSYDVKMKEKGDIPEGYSVSREKKERFSLILESASTNQTSMYLCASFGQNSYEQYFGPGTRLTVT.

The chain has TRBV7-2 and TRBJ1-2, with D possibly TRBD1 on 6 matching bases. Between the trimmed V and J ends, which lost 1 base and 7 bases, there was a span of 13 bases. The V gene's germline CDR1 is SGHTA and CDR2 FQGNSA. The CDR3 consists of 14 residues. As DNA, the CDR3 is TGTGCCAGCAGCTTAGACAGGGCCAGTCGTGGCTACACCTTC. It translates to CASSLDRASRGYTF.

This sequence joins TRBV5-4 and TRBJ1-2; TRBD1 is a possible D gene (6 bases). The CDR3 is 17 amino acids. Between the trimmed V and J ends, which lost 0 bases and 3 bases, there was a span of 18 bases. CDR1 is SGHNT and CDR2 is YYREEE in the germline V gene (reference sequence). CDR3 residues: CASSLANTGPAYYGYTF. CDR3 sequence (DNA): TGTGCCAGCAGCTTGGCCAATACAGGGCCCGCCTACTATGGCTACACCTTC.

The rearrangement joins TRBV6-5 to TRBJ1-5, with D possibly matching TRBD1 (6 bases). The CDR3 sequence is 14 residues long. V was pared by 4 bases and J by 6 bases, with 13 bases between. CDR1 and CDR2 from the germline V gene are MNHEY and SVGAGI. The CDR3 bases are TGTGCCAGCAGTTCCACAGGGAGTCCTCAGCCCCAGCATTTT. Its translation is CASSSTGSPQPQHF.

The CDR3 here is CASATSGGLEQYF. For the CDR3, the DNA is TGTGCCAGCGCGACTAGCGGGGGGCTCGAGCAGTACTTC. The chain employs TRBV19 and TRBJ2-7, with TRBD2 matching over 13 bases. The J segment lost 6 bases and the V segment lost 9 bases, leaving 5 bases of the junction unmatched. This CDR3 is built from 13 residues. Per germline, CDR1 LNHDA and CDR2 SQIVND (reference sequence).

This clone was seen a handful of times. Germline is not matched at one junction end, which may reflect a read error. This rearrangement joins TRBV28 to TRBJ1-2; TRBD1 agrees at 8 bases. The CDR3 is made up of 13 amino acids. Germline-derived CDR1 and CDR2 are MDHEN and SYDVKM. CDR3 nucleotide sequence: TGTGCCCGCAGTTTCAGGGGGCTATATGGCTACACCTTC. Residues: CARSFRGLYGYTF.

This chain uses TRBV6-5 with TRBJ1-5; no clear D. V lost 4 bases to trimming and J lost 0 bases, with 13 bases between them. Germline CDR1 and CDR2: MNHEY and SVGAGI. This CDR3 region has 16 residues. This chain's CDR3 is CASSSGSQYSNQPQHF. The CDR3 region has the DNA TGTGCCAGCAGTTCGGGGAGTCAGTATAGCAATCAGCCCCAGCATTTT.

V gene TRBV18 combines with J gene TRBJ1-2; 10 bases map to TRBD1. The CDR3 is made up of 18 amino acids. Looked up from germline, CDR1 is KGHSH and CDR2 is LQKENI. The V and J ends lost 5 bases and 4 bases, in that order; junction bases with no gene match: 16. This CDR3 is CASSSQGTGDRHTYGYTF. In nucleotides, the CDR3 is TGTGCCAGCTCATCCCAAGGGACAGGGGATCGTCATACCTATGGCTACACCTTC.

This clone was picked up a small number of times. The rearrangement links TRBV27 to TRBJ2-5; a possible D gene is TRBD1 (5 bases). The CDR3 is 13 residues long. Trimming took off 3 bases at V and 5 bases at J, with 10 bases between the two ends. Germline loops: CDR1 MNHEY, CDR2 SMNVEV (reference sequence). The CDR3 DNA reads TGTGCCAGCAGTTTTAGGGGAAGCGAGACCCAGTACTTC. It specifies CASSFRGSETQYF.

The chain is built from TRBV2 and TRBJ1-1, with TRBD1 matching over 7 bases. V lost 6 bases, J lost 6 bases, and 7 bases stayed unmatched. The CDR3 loop spans 13 amino acids. Germline V CDR1 and CDR2: SNHLY, FYNNEI. The CDR3 DNA sequence: TGTGCCAGCAGCCTAGACAGGGAGGCTGAAGCTTTCTTT. The encoded protein is CASSLDREAEAFF.

Worth noting for this clone: One end of the junction does not line up with germline, which may come from a read error. The J gene is TRBJ2-1, the V gene TRBV27, with a weak D call TRBD2 (5 bases). The CDR3 runs 18 residues. CDR1 is MNHEY, CDR2 SMNVEV, per germline (reference sequence). As DNA, the CDR3 is TGTGCCATCAGTTTCGCCAGCGGAGGACTCCTGGCTTACAATGAGCAGTTCTTC. This encodes CAISFASGGLLAYNEQFF.

This clone was seen only a few times. DNA for the CDR3: TGTGCCAGCAGGACCGGGACAGGGTATGGCTACACCTTC. Encoded protein: CASRTGTGYGYTF. The chain carries TRBV6-5 and TRBJ1-2; 9 positions match TRBD1. Looked up from germline, CDR1 is MNHEY and CDR2 is SVGAGI. V shed 6 bases and J 5 bases; nucleotides not matched to a gene: 4. The length of the CDR3 is 13 residues.

This clone came up a few times. The rearrangement links TRBV6-1 to TRBJ1-5; D is unclear. The length of the CDR3 is 13 residues. With 0 bases removed from V and 6 bases from J, the gap between germline ends came to 6 bases. The V gene's germline CDR1 is MNHNS and CDR2 SASEGT. The CDR3 spells CASSEAGGQPQHF. For the CDR3, the DNA is TGTGCCAGCAGTGAAGCGGGAGGTCAGCCCCAGCATTTT.

J is TRBJ2-5 and V is TRBV6-5, with 9 bases lining up with TRBD2. This CDR3 has 14 residues. With V trimmed by 4 bases and J by 5 bases, 5 bases remained unmatched. CDR1 is MNHEY, CDR2 SVGAGI, per germline. CDR3 nucleotide sequence: TGTGCCAGCAGTTCAGCGGGGGGCAGGGAGACCCAGTACTTC. It is translated as CASSSAGGRETQYF.

This clone appeared a few times. The V call is TRBV6-1, the J call TRBJ1-3; D is unclear. Germline CDR1 MNHNS, CDR2 SASEGT. This CDR3 contains 15 residues. V shed 2 bases and J shed 0 bases, with 8 bases lying between them. The CDR3: CASSEQATSGNTIYF. The CDR3 bases are TGTGCCAGCAGTGAACAGGCCACCTCTGGAAACACCATATATTTT.

The CDR3 reads CASSLMGFSYEQYF. The CDR3 region has the DNA TGTGCCAGCAGCTTAATGGGCTTCTCTTACGAGCAGTACTTC. The rearrangement links TRBV7-2 to TRBJ2-7; D not resolved. In germline, CDR1 is SGHTA, CDR2 FQGNSA. The CDR3 is 14 amino acids. V lost 2 bases and J 4 bases, leaving 12 bases between the germline ends.

V is TRBV11-3 and J is TRBJ2-7; weak D call: TRBD2 (6 bases). This CDR3 contains 16 residues. V dropped 1 base and J dropped 7 bases, with 20 bases sitting between them. Per the germline V gene, CDR1 is SGHNT and CDR2 is YENEEA. This CDR3 reads CASSLGPFGGAGEQYF. CDR3 sequence (DNA): TGTGCCAGCAGCTTAGGTCCTTTTGGAGGGGCAGGGGAGCAGTACTTC.

This clone was counted between two and nine times. This chain joins TRBV5-6 and TRBJ2-2; tentative D call: TRBD2 (5 bases). Trimming left V 0 bases short and J 5 bases short, with 14 bases between. The CDR3 has 16 amino acids. CDR1 and CDR2 (germline): SGHDT, YYEEEE. This CDR3 is CASSLDEGMATGELFF. The DNA of the CDR3 is TGTGCCAGCAGCTTGGATGAGGGTATGGCGACCGGGGAGCTGTTTTTT.

Concerning this clone itself: Other DNA variants within this sample encode the same CDR3. The chain couples TRBV6-1 to TRBJ1-2; the match to TRBD1 covers 7 bases. V dropped 5 bases and J dropped 4; count of bases not matched to a gene: 4. This CDR3 has 13 amino acids. Germline lookup yields CDR1 MNHNS and CDR2 SASEGT. The DNA of the CDR3 is TGTGCCAGCAGTTCCGCAGGGGGCTATGGCTACACCTTC. Translated, it gives CASSSAGGYGYTF.